A selection of T cell receptor beta chains follows, all from one sample in a study of blood T cell repertoires in COVID-19. Assay used: immunoSEQ multiplex PCR; TCRdb lists only in-frame clones, some missing. The table includes about 150,000 clones, around 80% detected once. Source material: peripheral blood. The receptors stem from a human donor with acute or convalescent COVID-19. The donor label of this sample is uncertain. CDR3s include the opening cysteine and the closing phenylalanine or tryptophan. The D gene is left open where the match is weak. Rows give clone size only sometimes, using once, few, many, or a class for an expanded clone.

v_gene	d_gene	j_gene	abundance	CDR3aa
TRBV6-5	-	TRBJ1-6	-	CASRRTPAHNSPLHF
TRBV19	TRBD1	TRBJ1-5	few	CASSQGNRDQPQHF
TRBV7-2	TRBD1	TRBJ2-1	-	CASSSGPPDRGIYNEQFF
TRBV6-6	-	TRBJ1-1	-	CASSRGGEAFF
TRBV5-1	-	TRBJ2-3	-	CASSLGTPFGTDTQYF
TRBV4-2	TRBD2	TRBJ2-7	-	CASSQGGGTSGKHEQYF
TRBV12-3/TRBV12-4	-	TRBJ1-1	-	CASSAREDTEAFF
TRBV7-9	-	TRBJ2-5	-	CASSLHRAQETQYF
TRBV11-3	-	TRBJ2-5	-	CASSLDGTGLSTQYF
TRBV2	-	TRBJ1-5	-	CASSPDRAGNQPQHF
TRBV7-2	TRBD1	TRBJ1-2	-	CASSPRTGTFYGYTF
TRBV5-1	TRBD1	TRBJ1-1	-	CASSRGTENTEAFF
TRBV5-4	-	TRBJ2-3	-	CASSPGGTDTQYF
TRBV2	-	TRBJ1-2	-	CASSEQARDHYGYTF
TRBV3-1/TRBV3-2	-	TRBJ1-5	few	CASSLYSNQPQHF
TRBV19	-	TRBJ1-5	-	CASSSGQQNQPQHF
TRBV5-4	-	TRBJ1-2	-	CASSLGRGDGYTF
TRBV7-6	TRBD2	TRBJ2-5	-	CASSSRLAGGKETQYF
TRBV7-8	-	TRBJ1-6	-	CASSLFGRRSSYNSPLHF
TRBV20-1	-	TRBJ1-1	few	CSASFGPSRDIEAFF
TRBV6-6	-	TRBJ2-5	-	CASSSLSLPGETQYF
TRBV5-6	-	TRBJ2-5	once	CASSLYGGGRRETQYF
TRBV29-1	TRBD1	TRBJ1-1	-	CSVIHRGTEAFF
TRBV5-1	-	TRBJ1-1	-	CASSRGGDTEAFF
TRBV7-2	TRBD2	TRBJ2-1	-	CASSSHSTSGGRVEQFF
TRBV6-5	-	TRBJ2-7	few	CASHTLGVDEQYF
TRBV11-1	-	TRBJ1-1	-	CASSSSRAEAFF
TRBV19	TRBD1	TRBJ1-2	few	CASTRDRGRDGYTF
TRBV10-2	TRBD1	TRBJ1-1	-	CASSGQGMNTEAFF
TRBV29-1	-	TRBJ2-2	-	CSVSPVLNTGELFF
TRBV11-2	-	TRBJ2-6	-	CASSLKVPGPGANVLTF
TRBV6-2/TRBV6-3	-	TRBJ1-1	-	CASSTGTAGEAFF
TRBV6-5	-	TRBJ1-6	-	CASKGVKSSPLHF
TRBV6-2/TRBV6-3	TRBD2	TRBJ2-1	few	CASSDGLAGRGNEQFF
TRBV21-1	-	TRBJ1-5	-	CASSNLGRQGANQPQHF
TRBV6-6	-	TRBJ2-5	-	CASSYSSSVETQYF
TRBV29-1	-	TRBJ2-1	-	CSVEEPRYEQFF
TRBV4-1	-	TRBJ1-3	few	CASSQDGVGVLSGNTIYF
TRBV6-5	-	TRBJ2-2	few	CASSSTGLGTGELFF
TRBV9	-	TRBJ2-5	-	CASSIGETQYF
TRBV27	-	TRBJ1-1	-	CASSFTGGEAFF
TRBV12-3/TRBV12-4	-	TRBJ1-1	-	CASSTQENTEAFF
TRBV19	TRBD2	TRBJ2-3	-	CASTPDGGGTDTQYF
TRBV12-5	TRBD1	TRBJ1-2	-	CASGADRGMRGYTF
TRBV20-1	-	TRBJ2-3	-	CSATQDTQYF
TRBV25-1	-	TRBJ1-2	-	CASRATGIYTF
TRBV19	TRBD1	TRBJ2-6	-	CASKRGQGGGANVLTF
TRBV30	TRBD1	TRBJ1-6	-	CAWREGDRGYSPLHF